One sample yielded the 9 T cell receptor beta chains listed below, sequenced in a study of shared clonotypes between healthy human individuals. This table comes from immunoSEQ multiplex PCR, and its TCRdb copy is limited to in-frame clones, with some not included. This sample has 630,000 or so clones, with roughly 98% found just once. Naivety among CD8 cells was defined by CD45RO negativity and positive CCR7 selection, thereby excluding terminally differentiated effector memory CD45RA+ cells. Sample: naive CD8+ T cells sorted from blood. These receptors were obtained from a man aged 30 to 39 in good health.

The chain couples TRBV5-4 to TRBJ2-7, with D perhaps matching TRBD1 or TRBD2 (5 bases each). Germline V lookup: CDR1 SGHNT, CDR2 YYREEE (reference sequence). The CDR3 is 18 amino acids. Trimming removed 3 bases from V and 0 bases from J, with 22 bases in between. This CDR3 reads CASSSPGRGIRSSYEQYF. The CDR3 DNA reads as TGTGCCAGCAGCTCTCCGGGACGAGGAATAAGGAGCTCCTACGAGCAGTACTTC.

J is TRBJ2-2 and V is TRBV28, with 8 bases identical to TRBD1. Germline loops: CDR1 MDHEN, CDR2 SYDVKM. The V segment lost 7 bases and the J segment 5 bases; nucleotides outside the gene matches: 12. The CDR3 is made up of 16 amino acids. CDR3: CASTLFAGGATGELFF. CDR3 DNA sequence: TGTGCCAGCACACTCTTTGCAGGGGGCGCGACCGGGGAGCTGTTTTTT.

This chain connects TRBV27 to TRBJ2-7; 13 positions match TRBD2. This CDR3 is built from 15 residues. Unmatched junction bases numbered 7, after V lost 6 bases and J lost 5 bases. Germline V gene data show CDR1 as MNHEY and CDR2 as SMNVEV (reference sequence). CDR3 amino acids: CASSPGLAGPHEQYF. The CDR3 nucleotides read TGTGCCAGCAGCCCGGGACTAGCGGGACCCCACGAGCAGTACTTC.

The chain couples TRBV7-9 to TRBJ1-5; D is perhaps TRBD1 (6 bases). Per the germline V gene, CDR1 is SEHNR and CDR2 is FQNEAQ (reference sequence). This CDR3 is 14 amino acids long. Trimming removed 4 bases at V and 6 bases at J, with 13 bases between. The CDR3 nucleotides read TGTGCCAGCAGCTCCGGGCAGGGGAGTCAGCCCCAGCATTTT. This encodes CASSSGQGSQPQHF.

This chain joins TRBV2 and TRBJ2-2; 7 bases match TRBD2. The CDR3 contains 15 residues. Germline loops: CDR1 SNHLY, CDR2 FYNNEI. J lost 4 bases, V lost 8 bases, and 10 bases had no gene match. The CDR3, as DNA: TGTGCCAGCGTGGGGGAGGGCAAGGGCACCGGGGAGCTGTTTTTT. Translation gives CASVGEGKGTGELFF.

The CDR3 is CASSRVEEGYGYTF. CDR3 in DNA: TGCGCCAGCAGCCGCGTAGAGGAGGGCTATGGCTACACCTTC. The gene calls are TRBV4-3 and TRBJ1-2; D gene ambiguous. Germline V gives CDR1 LGHNA, CDR2 YSLEER. The V end was cut by 4 bases, the J end by 4 bases, with 13 bases between. The CDR3 has 14 amino acids.

The CDR3 bases are TGTGCCAGCAGCTTCTTAAGGGGCAGCACCGGGGAGCTGTTTTTT. This gives the protein CASSFLRGSTGELFF. The chain carries TRBV7-9 and TRBJ2-2; possibly TRBD1 for D (5 bases). CDR1 and CDR2 (germline): SEHNR, FQNEAQ (reference sequence). There are 15 residues in the CDR3. Trimming pared 3 bases from V and 4 bases from J, leaving 12 bases between.

Written as DNA, the CDR3 is TGTGCCAGCAGCTTCCTATGGGGCGAAAACATTCAGTACTTC. It codes for CASSFLWGENIQYF. V and J are TRBV11-3 and TRBJ2-4, with a weak D call TRBD1 (5 bases). The V and J ends lost 3 bases and 5 bases respectively, with 11 bases between them. CDR3 length: 14 amino acids. Germline V lookup: CDR1 SGHNT, CDR2 YENEEA. Complete variable domain (other parts from reference TRBV11-3 and TRBJ2-4): EAGVVQSPRYKIIEKKQPVAFWCNPISGHNTLYWYLQNLGQGPELLIRYENEEAVDDSQLPKDRFSAERLKGVDSTLKIQPAELGDSAVYLCASSFLWGENIQYFGAGTRLSVL.

The chain employs TRBV15 and TRBJ1-5, with D perhaps TRBD1 (6 bases). Between the trimmed V and J ends, which lost 8 bases and 11 bases, there was a span of 16 bases. The CDR3 loop spans 12 amino acids. The V gene's germline CDR1 is LNHNV and CDR2 YYDKDF (reference sequence). The CDR3: CATGNRALSQHF. DNA of the CDR3: TGTGCCACCGGTAACAGGGCTCTGTCCCAGCATTTT.